This T cell receptor (beta chain) was recorded in a study of blood T cell repertoires in COVID-19. Study information: Specimens from acute and convalescent COVID-19 originated in the United States, Italy and Spain. In each case, the material was cDNA or gDNA derived from T cells, B-cell-depleted T cells, or PBMCs.

Germline V gene data show CDR1 as MDHEN and CDR2 as SYDVKM. Trimming cost V 4 bases and J 8 bases, with 14 bases left between them. The CDR3 is 14 amino acids. Source study methods: The assay estimated nucleated cells by amplifying reference gene primers. Here immunoSEQ multiplex PCR was the method, and the copy in TCRdb shows in-frame clones only, minus some. The V and J calls and clone size are taken from that table; D and trimming were inferred from the DNA. The data contain tens of thousands of clones, approximately 89% of them singletons. The sample comprised peripheral blood. The chain has TRBV28 and TRBJ1-4; D is uncertain. The receptor comes from a man over 45 with active COVID-19. The DNA of the CDR3 is TGTGCCAGCAGTTCCTTCACGGGGAACGAAAAACTGTTTTTT. This gives the protein CASSSFTGNEKLFF.